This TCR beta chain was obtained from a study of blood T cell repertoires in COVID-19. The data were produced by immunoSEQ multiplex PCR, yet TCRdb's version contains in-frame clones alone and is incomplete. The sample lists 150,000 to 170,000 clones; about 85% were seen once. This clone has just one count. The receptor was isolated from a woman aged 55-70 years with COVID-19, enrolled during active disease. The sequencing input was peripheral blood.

CDR3 protein: CASILAGGRNEQYF. The CDR3 DNA is TGTGCCAGCATCCTAGCGGGAGGGCGGAACGAGCAGTACTTC. The chain links TRBV2 to TRBJ2-7; 12 bases are a match to TRBD2. The germline gives CDR1 SNHLY, CDR2 FYNNEI. The CDR3 contains 14 residues. The V gene end was trimmed by 7 bases and the J gene end by 5 bases; junction bases not matched to a gene: 6.